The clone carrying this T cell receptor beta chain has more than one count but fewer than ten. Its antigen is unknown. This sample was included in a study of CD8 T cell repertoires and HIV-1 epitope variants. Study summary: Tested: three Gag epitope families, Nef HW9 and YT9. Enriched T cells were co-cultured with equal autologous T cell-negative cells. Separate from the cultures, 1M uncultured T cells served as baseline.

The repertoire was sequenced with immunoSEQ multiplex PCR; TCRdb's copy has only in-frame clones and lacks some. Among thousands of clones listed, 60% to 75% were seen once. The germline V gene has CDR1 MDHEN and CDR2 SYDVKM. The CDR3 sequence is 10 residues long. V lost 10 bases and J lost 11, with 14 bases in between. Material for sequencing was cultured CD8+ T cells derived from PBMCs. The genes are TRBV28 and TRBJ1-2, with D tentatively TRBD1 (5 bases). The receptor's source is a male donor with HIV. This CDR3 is CATTLGTYTF. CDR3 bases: TGTGCCACTACCCTTGGGACGTACACCTTC.